This is a list of T cell receptor beta chains from one sample in a study of T cells after yellow fever vaccination. TCRdb independently ran MiXCR on the 5' RACE reads; one entry per CDR3 protein. The sample lists 230,000 or so distinct CDR3 sequences; 3.6% were seen once. The source material was PBMCs, sampled 15 days after the yellow fever booster vaccination. These receptors were obtained from a man aged 18-30 years who received the YFV17D yellow fever vaccine. Both conserved end residues are part of each CDR3. D genes are given only for firm matches. A clone size is listed for some rows: how often the clone was seen (once, few, many), or a class if it is expanded.

D | size | J | V | CDR3 | DNA
NA | many | TRBJ2-3 | TRBV7-8 | CASSLELNTDTQYF | TGTGCCAGCAGCTTAGAACTCAACACAGATACGCAGTATTTT
TRBD1 | many | TRBJ1-6 | TRBV20-1 | CSARSWDRHSPLHF | TGCAGTGCTAGATCCTGGGACAGGCATTCACCCCTCCACTTT
NA | many | TRBJ1-4 | TRBV15 | CATSRDRGGEKLFF | TGTGCCACCAGCAGAGATAGAGGGGGAGAAAAACTGTTTTTT
NA | NA | TRBJ2-1 | TRBV4-3 | CASSQDRAARGEQFF | TGCGCCAGCAGCCAAGATCGTGCCGCGAGGGGGGAGCAGTTCTTC
TRBD1 | many | TRBJ1-2 | TRBV7-2 | CASSPPTGFSGYTF | TGTGCCAGCAGCCCTCCGACAGGGTTTAGTGGCTACACCTTC
NA | many | TRBJ2-3 | TRBV18 | CASSPFSGITDTQYF | TGTGCCAGCTCACCATTCAGTGGAATCACAGATACGCAGTATTTT
NA | many | TRBJ2-1 | TRBV20-1 | CSARDDRSYNEQFF | TGCAGTGCTAGAGACGACCGCTCCTACAATGAGCAGTTCTTC
NA | many | TRBJ1-4 | TRBV10-3 | CATLGAANEKLFF | TGTGCCACCTTGGGGGCGGCTAATGAAAAACTGTTTTTT
TRBD2 | NA | TRBJ2-3 | TRBV4-1 | CASRPPGLASDTQYF | TGCGCCAGCCGTCCCCCGGGACTAGCATCAGATACGCAGTATTTT
TRBD2 | many | TRBJ2-1 | TRBV5-1 | CASSGTTRNEQFF | TGCGCCAGCTCAGGGACTACCCGCAATGAGCAGTTCTTC
TRBD1 | many | TRBJ1-1 | TRBV27 | CASSSPGTGGGYTEAFF | TGTGCCAGCAGCTCTCCCGGGACAGGGGGTGGTTACACTGAAGCTTTCTTT
TRBD2 | many | TRBJ2-3 | TRBV4-3 | CASSQDGPAGGSTDTQYF | TGCGCCAGCAGCCAAGATGGGCCAGCGGGGGGATCCACAGATACGCAGTATTTT
NA | many | TRBJ1-1 | TRBV19 | CASSESRVATEAFF | TGTGCCAGTAGTGAGTCCAGGGTGGCCACTGAAGCTTTCTTT
NA | NA | TRBJ1-1 | TRBV4-2 | CASSQESTQRNTEAFF | TGTGCCAGCAGCCAAGAAAGTACCCAGAGGAACACTGAAGCTTTCTTT
TRBD2 | many | TRBJ2-1 | TRBV15 | CATEGTSGGAGEQFF | TGTGCCACCGAGGGCACTAGCGGGGGGGCTGGCGAGCAGTTCTTC
NA | few | TRBJ2-3 | TRBV7-2 | CASSLERHTDTQYF | TGTGCCAGCAGCTTGGAGCGTCATACAGATACGCAGTATTTT
NA | few | TRBJ1-1 | TRBV5-4 | CASSLKPGGNTEAFF | TGTGCCAGCAGCTTGAAGCCCGGTGGGAACACTGAAGCTTTCTTT
TRBD2 | many | TRBJ2-1 | TRBV5-1 | CASSSQTSMGREQFF | TGCGCCAGCAGCTCACAGACTAGCATGGGCCGTGAGCAGTTCTTC
TRBD2 | many | TRBJ2-5 | TRBV4-1 | CASSQDLFFLAGNQETQYF | TGCGCCAGCAGCCAAGATCTATTCTTCCTAGCGGGGAACCAAGAGACCCAGTACTTC
NA | NA | TRBJ1-5 | TRBV4-3 | CASSQAVGSPNQPQHF | TGCGCCAGCAGCCAAGCCGTAGGGAGCCCGAATCAGCCCCAGCATTTT
TRBD1 | many | TRBJ1-1 | TRBV5-4 | CASSTSSGQGGAFF | TGTGCCAGCAGCACCTCCTCAGGACAGGGAGGAGCTTTCTTT
TRBD1 | many | TRBJ1-5 | TRBV28 | CASSWGQGRQPQHF | TGTGCCAGCAGTTGGGGACAGGGAAGGCAGCCCCAGCATTTT
TRBD2 | many | TRBJ2-3 | TRBV5-1 | CASSLVGLAGRTDTQYF | TGCGCCAGCAGCTTGGTTGGGCTAGCGGGGAGGACAGATACGCAGTATTTT
TRBD2 | many | TRBJ2-3 | TRBV27 | CASSPPSGGTDTQYF | TGTGCCAGCTCCCCCCCAAGCGGGGGTACAGATACGCAGTATTTT
NA | many | TRBJ2-1 | TRBV5-1 | CASSLAKVEQFF | TGCGCCAGCAGCTTGGCTAAGGTTGAGCAGTTCTTC
NA | many | TRBJ2-3 | TRBV4-2 | CASSQDYGGTSTDTQYF | TGTGCCAGCAGCCAAGATTACGGCGGGACTAGCACAGATACGCAGTATTTT
NA | many | TRBJ2-7 | TRBV7-6 | CASSPLYNEQYF | TGTGCCAGCAGCCCCCTTTACAACGAGCAGTACTTC
NA | many | TRBJ1-5 | TRBV7-9 | CASSLGVDSLGVGNQPQHF | TGTGCCAGCAGCTTAGGGGTGGACAGCTTAGGGGTTGGAAATCAGCCCCAGCATTTT
TRBD1 | many | TRBJ2-3 | TRBV20-1 | CSAEQGAGDTQYF | TGCAGTGCGGAACAGGGGGCGGGAGATACGCAGTATTTT
NA | many | TRBJ1-1 | TRBV7-8 | CASSLRRLMNTEAFF | TGTGCCAGCAGCTTACGTCGTCTGATGAACACTGAAGCTTTCTTT
TRBD1 | many | TRBJ2-7 | TRBV10-2 | CASSGTGVYEQYF | TGCGCCAGCTCCGGGACAGGGGTATACGAGCAGTACTTC
NA | many | TRBJ2-2 | TRBV7-3 | CASSLQGLNTGELFF | TGTGCCAGCAGCCTTCAGGGCTTGAACACCGGGGAGCTGTTTTTT
NA | many | TRBJ1-6 | TRBV5-1 | CASSFGQLNSPLHF | TGCGCCAGCAGCTTCGGACAGCTCAATTCACCCCTCCACTTT
NA | many | TRBJ1-4 | TRBV19 | CASSLDQTSNEKLFF | TGTGCCAGTAGTCTGGACCAGACCTCTAATGAAAAACTGTTTTTT
TRBD1 | many | TRBJ2-7 | TRBV5-1 | CASSLITGQIIFSYEQYF | TGCGCCAGCAGCTTGATAACGGGACAGATTATTTTTTCCTACGAGCAGTACTTC
NA | many | TRBJ1-6 | TRBV4-1 | CASSQVGLRNSPLHF | TGCGCCAGCAGCCAGGTTGGACTTAGAAATTCACCCCTCCACTTT
NA | many | TRBJ2-6 | TRBV6-2/TRBV6-3 | CASSNGTPLTF | TGTGCCAGCAGTAACGGGACACCCCTGACTTTC
TRBD2 | few | TRBJ2-3 | TRBV10-3 | CAISRGGRDTQYF | TGTGCCATCAGTCGGGGGGGTCGAGATACGCAGTATTTT
TRBD2 | many | TRBJ2-1 | TRBV9 | CASSTGGVPYNEQFF | TGTGCCAGCAGCACCGGGGGGGTGCCGTACAATGAGCAGTTCTTC